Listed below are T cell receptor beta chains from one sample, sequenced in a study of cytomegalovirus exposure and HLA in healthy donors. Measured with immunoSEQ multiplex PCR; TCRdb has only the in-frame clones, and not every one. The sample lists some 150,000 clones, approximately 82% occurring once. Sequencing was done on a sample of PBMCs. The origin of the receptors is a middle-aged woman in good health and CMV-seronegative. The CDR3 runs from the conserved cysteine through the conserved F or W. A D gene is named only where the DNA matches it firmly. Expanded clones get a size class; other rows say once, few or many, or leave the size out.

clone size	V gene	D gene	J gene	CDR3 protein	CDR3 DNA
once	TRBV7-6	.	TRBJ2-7	CASSLELDRPYEQYF	TGTGCCAGCAGCTTAGAACTAGACAGGCCCTACGAGCAGTACTTC
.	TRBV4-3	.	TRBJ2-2	CASSQPGLQHTGELFF	TGCGCCAGCAGCCAGCCGGGACTCCAACACACCGGGGAGCTGTTTTTT
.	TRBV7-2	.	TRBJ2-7	CASSLGGGSYEQYF	TGTGCCAGCAGCTTAGGTGGCGGCTCCTACGAGCAGTACTTC
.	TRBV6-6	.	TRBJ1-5	CASSLEGGRRYQPQHF	TGTGCCAGCAGTTTAGAGGGTGGCCGCCGGTATCAGCCCCAGCATTTT
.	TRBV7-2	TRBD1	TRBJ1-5	CASSLANLGDSRSKPQHF	TGTGCCAGCAGCTTAGCCAACCTAGGGGACAGTCGGAGCAAGCCCCAGCATTTT
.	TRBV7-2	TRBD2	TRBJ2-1	CASSLGLAAYNEQFF	TGTGCCAGCAGCTTAGGGCTAGCGGCCTACAATGAGCAGTTCTTC
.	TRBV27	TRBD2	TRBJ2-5	CASSLAGAGETQYF	TGTGCCAGCAGCTTAGCGGGAGCGGGAGAGACCCAGTACTTC
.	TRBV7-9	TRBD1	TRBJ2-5	CASSFTGEETQYF	TGTGCCAGCAGCTTCACAGGGGAAGAGACCCAGTACTTC
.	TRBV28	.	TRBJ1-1	CAIAKSGVNTEAFF	TGTGCCATCGCCAAATCAGGGGTGAACACTGAAGCTTTCTTT
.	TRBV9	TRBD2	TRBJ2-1	CASSVGSSGPYNEQFF	TGTGCCAGCAGCGTGGGTTCTAGCGGACCTTACAATGAGCAGTTCTTC
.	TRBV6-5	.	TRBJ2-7	CASSYNGGGAYEQYF	TGTGCCAGCAGTTACAACGGCGGCGGTGCCTACGAGCAGTACTTC
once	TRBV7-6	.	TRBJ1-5	CASSGGLSNQPQHF	TGTGCCAGCAGCGGGGGGTTGAGCAATCAGCCCCAGCATTTT
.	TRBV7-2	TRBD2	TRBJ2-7	CASSLGLAGDYEQYF	TGTGCCAGCAGCTTAGGGCTAGCGGGAGACTACGAGCAGTACTTC
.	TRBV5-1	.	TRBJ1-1	CASSLDSSLLAEAFF	TGCGCCAGCAGCTTGGACTCCTCGCTTTTGGCTGAAGCTTTCTTT
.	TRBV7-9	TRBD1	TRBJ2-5	CASSSTGAGETQYF	TGTGCCAGCAGCTCGACAGGGGCGGGAGAGACCCAGTACTTC
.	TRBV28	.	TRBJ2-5	CASSLGGRQETQYF	TGTGCCAGCAGTTTAGGAGGTCGTCAAGAGACCCAGTACTTC
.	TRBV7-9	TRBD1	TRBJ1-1	CASSPNTGGDAFF	TGTGCCAGCAGCCCTAACACAGGGGGCGATGCTTTCTTT
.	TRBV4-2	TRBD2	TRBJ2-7	CASSQDSSGSYEQYF	TGTGCCAGCAGCCAAGATTCTAGCGGGAGTTACGAGCAGTACTTC
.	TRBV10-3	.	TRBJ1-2	CAISDIQGWGGYTF	TGTGCCATCAGTGACATACAGGGATGGGGAGGCTACACCTTC
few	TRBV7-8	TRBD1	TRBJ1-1	CASSRDRNTEAFF	TGTGCCAGCAGCCGGGACAGGAACACTGAAGCTTTCTTT
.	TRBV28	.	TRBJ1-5	CASRRQGGQPQHF	TGTGCCAGCAGACGTCAGGGTGGGCAGCCCCAGCATTTT
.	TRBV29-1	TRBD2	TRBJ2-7	CSVDPTSGSGEQYF	TGCAGCGTTGACCCGACTAGCGGGAGCGGCGAGCAGTACTTC
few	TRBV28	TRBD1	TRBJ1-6	CASRTGTGISPLHF	TGTGCCAGCAGGACCGGGACAGGGATTTCACCCCTCCACTTT
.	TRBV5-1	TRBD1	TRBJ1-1	CASSFIGTGGTEAFF	TGCGCCAGCAGCTTTATCGGGACAGGGGGAACTGAAGCTTTCTTT
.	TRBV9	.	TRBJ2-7	CASSVDRGGRSEQYF	TGTGCCAGCAGCGTAGACAGGGGCGGGAGGAGTGAGCAGTACTTC
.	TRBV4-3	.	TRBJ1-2	CASSQVRANYGYTF	TGCGCCAGCAGCCAAGTTAGAGCTAACTATGGCTACACCTTC
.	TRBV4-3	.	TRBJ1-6	CASSQQRGGWGNSPLHF	TGCGCCAGCAGCCAACAGCGGGGGGGCTGGGGTAATTCACCCCTCCACTTT
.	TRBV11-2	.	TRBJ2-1	CASSYRVSPYNEQFF	TGTGCCAGCAGCTACAGGGTTTCGCCCTACAATGAGCAGTTCTTC
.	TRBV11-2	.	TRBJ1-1	CASSQRGSEAFF	TGTGCCAGCAGCCAAAGGGGCAGTGAAGCTTTCTTT
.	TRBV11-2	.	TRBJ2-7	CASSYRDNSYEQYF	TGTGCCAGCAGCTACCGGGACAACTCCTACGAGCAGTACTTC
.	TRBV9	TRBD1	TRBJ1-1	CASSGHDRGPTEAFF	TGTGCCAGCAGCGGTCACGACAGGGGGCCAACTGAAGCTTTCTTT
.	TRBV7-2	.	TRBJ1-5	CASSLQSQGQPQHF	TGTGCCAGCAGCCTACAGAGTCAGGGCCAGCCCCAGCATTTT
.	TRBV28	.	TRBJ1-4	CAARQGNRNEKLFF	TGTGCCGCCAGGCAGGGGAATCGTAATGAAAAACTGTTTTTT
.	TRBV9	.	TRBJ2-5	CASSVYGNGETQYF	TGTGCCAGCAGCGTATACGGGAATGGGGAGACCCAGTACTTC
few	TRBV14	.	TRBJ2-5	CASSQELNRQETQYF	TGTGCCAGCAGCCAAGAACTGAACAGACAAGAGACCCAGTACTTC
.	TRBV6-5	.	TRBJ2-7	CASSRYRDSSYEQYF	TGTGCCAGCAGCCGCTACCGGGACTCCTCCTACGAGCAGTACTTC
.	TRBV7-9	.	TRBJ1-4	CSSSFTGRNEKLFF	TGTTCCAGCAGCTTCACGGGGAGGAATGAAAAACTGTTTTTT
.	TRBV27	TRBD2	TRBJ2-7	CASSLLGGNYEQYF	TGTGCCAGCAGTTTATTGGGGGGGAACTACGAGCAGTACTTC
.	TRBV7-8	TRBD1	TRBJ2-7	CASSLRDSYSYEQYF	TGTGCCAGCAGCTTACGGGACAGCTACTCCTACGAGCAGTACTTC
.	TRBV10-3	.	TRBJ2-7	CAISEGRTRPNF	TGTGCCATCAGTGAGGGAAGGACTCGCCCTAACTTC
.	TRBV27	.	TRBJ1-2	CASTSRGVNYGYTF	TGTGCCAGCACCTCTCGGGGGGTAAACTACGGCTACACCTTC
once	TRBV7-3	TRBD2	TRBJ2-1	CASSPGLAGVGEQFF	TGTGCCAGCAGCCCCGGACTAGCGGGAGTCGGTGAGCAGTTCTTC
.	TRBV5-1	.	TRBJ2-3	CASSLARGRGSDTQYF	TGCGCCAGCAGCTTGGCCCGAGGGAGGGGGTCAGATACGCAGTATTTT
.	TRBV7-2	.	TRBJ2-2	CASSTRLGLGGELFF	TGTGCCAGCAGCACGCGACTAGGTCTAGGCGGGGAGCTGTTTTTT
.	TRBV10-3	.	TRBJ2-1	CAPGNEQFF	TGTGCCCCCGGCAATGAGCAGTTCTTC